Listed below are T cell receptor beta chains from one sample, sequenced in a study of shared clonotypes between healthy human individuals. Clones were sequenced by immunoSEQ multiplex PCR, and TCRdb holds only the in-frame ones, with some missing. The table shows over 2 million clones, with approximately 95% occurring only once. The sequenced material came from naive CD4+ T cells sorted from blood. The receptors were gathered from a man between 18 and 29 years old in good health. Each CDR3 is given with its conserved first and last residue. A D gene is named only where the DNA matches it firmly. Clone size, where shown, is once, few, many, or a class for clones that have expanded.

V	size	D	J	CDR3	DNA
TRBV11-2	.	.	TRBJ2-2	CASSSRTSRNTGELFF	TGTGCCAGCAGCTCGAGGACTTCCCGGAACACCGGGGAGCTGTTTTTT
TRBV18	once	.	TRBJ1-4	CASSPPAGQGEKLFF	TGTGCCAGCTCACCACCGGCTGGGCAGGGGGAAAAACTGTTTTTT
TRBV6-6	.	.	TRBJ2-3	CASTLSSTDTQYF	TGTGCCAGCACTCTCTCGAGTACAGATACGCAGTATTTT
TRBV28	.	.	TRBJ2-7	CASSLGTVEYF	TGTGCCAGCAGTTTAGGTACAGTCGAGTACTTC
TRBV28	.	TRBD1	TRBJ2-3	CASSSGYRGPSTDTQYF	TGTGCCAGCAGTTCCGGGTACAGGGGCCCGAGCACAGATACGCAGTATTTT
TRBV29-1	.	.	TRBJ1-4	CSVRARGGPDEKLFF	TGCAGCGTTCGGGCCCGTGGCGGGCCGGATGAAAAACTGTTTTTT
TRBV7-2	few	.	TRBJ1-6	CASSLGSPLHF	TGTGCCAGCAGCTTAGGTTCACCCCTCCACTTT
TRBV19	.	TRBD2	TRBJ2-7	CASSRVRTSGSDGYEQYF	TGTGCCAGTAGTAGGGTGAGGACTAGCGGGAGTGACGGGTACGAGCAGTACTTC
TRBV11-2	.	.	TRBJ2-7	CASSSSTGPYEQYF	TGTGCCAGCAGCTCCTCAACGGGCCCCTACGAGCAGTACTTC
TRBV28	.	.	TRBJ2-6	CASSSSGLGANVLTF	TGTGCCAGCAGTTCGTCAGGGCTCGGGGCCAACGTCCTGACTTTC
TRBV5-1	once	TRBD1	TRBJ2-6	CASSLDPGQGAGANVLTF	TGCGCCAGCAGCTTGGACCCGGGACAGGGGGCCGGGGCCAACGTCCTGACTTTC
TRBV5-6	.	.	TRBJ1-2	CASSLIRGSGYTF	TGTGCCAGCAGCTTGATCCGGGGGAGTGGCTACACCTTC
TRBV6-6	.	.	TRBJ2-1	CASSSTRDSYNEQFF	TGTGCCAGCAGTTCGACTAGGGATTCCTACAATGAGCAGTTCTTC
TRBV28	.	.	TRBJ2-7	CASSSLGLGSVF	TGTGCCAGCAGTTCCCTTGGGCTCGGCTCGGTTTTC
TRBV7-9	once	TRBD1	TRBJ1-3	CASERDSSSSGNTIYF	TGTGCCAGCGAACGGGACAGCTCCAGCTCTGGAAACACCATATATTTT
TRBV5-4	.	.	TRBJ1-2	CASSPDRSYGYTF	TGTGCCAGCAGCCCTGACAGGAGCTATGGCTACACCTTC
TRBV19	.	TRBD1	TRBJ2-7	CASSLLGQGAYEQYF	TGTGCCAGTAGTCTATTGGGACAGGGGGCTTACGAGCAGTACTTC
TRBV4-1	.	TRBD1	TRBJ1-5	CASSHGTGVSEPQHF	TGCGCCAGCAGCCACGGGACAGGGGTTTCGGAGCCCCAGCATTTT
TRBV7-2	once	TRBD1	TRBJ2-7	CASSYSPGTGNEQYF	TGTGCCAGCAGCTATTCTCCCGGGACAGGGAACGAGCAGTACTTC
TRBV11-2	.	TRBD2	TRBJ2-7	CASTLAGGYEQYF	TGTGCCAGCACGCTAGCGGGAGGGTACGAGCAGTACTTC
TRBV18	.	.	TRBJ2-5	CASSPNSRAETQYF	TGTGCCAGCTCACCAAACTCCAGGGCGGAGACCCAGTACTTC
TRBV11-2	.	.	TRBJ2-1	CASSLSGNYNEQFF	TGTGCCAGCAGCTTATCAGGGAATTACAATGAGCAGTTCTTC
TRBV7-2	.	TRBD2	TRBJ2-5	CASSPGLAAETQYF	TGTGCCAGCAGCCCGGGACTAGCGGCGGAGACCCAGTACTTC
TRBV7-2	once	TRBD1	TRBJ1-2	CASSRDSSYGYTF	TGTGCCAGCAGCCGGGACAGTTCTTATGGCTACACCTTC
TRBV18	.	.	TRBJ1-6	CASSPLPDPNSPLHF	TGTGCCAGCTCACCACTACCAGACCCCAATTCACCCCTCCACTTT
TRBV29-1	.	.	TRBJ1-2	CSVRSNPPYGYTF	TGCAGCGTCAGATCCAATCCTCCTTATGGCTACACCTTC
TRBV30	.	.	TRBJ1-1	CAWRRGPTEAFF	TGTGCCTGGAGGAGGGGACCCACTGAAGCTTTCTTT
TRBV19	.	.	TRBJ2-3	CASSPPGASGNTDTQYF	TGTGCCAGTAGTCCCCCGGGGGCTAGCGGAAATACAGATACGCAGTATTTT
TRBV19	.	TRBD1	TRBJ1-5	CASNDRGGIYQPQHF	TGTGCCAGTAATGACAGGGGCGGGATCTATCAGCCCCAGCATTTT
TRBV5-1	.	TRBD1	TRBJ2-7	CASSVGAGGQYEQYF	TGCGCCAGCAGCGTGGGGGCAGGGGGCCAGTACGAGCAGTACTTC
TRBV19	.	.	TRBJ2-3	CASSKPETRGTDTQYF	TGTGCCAGTAGCAAGCCGGAGACTAGGGGCACAGATACGCAGTATTTT
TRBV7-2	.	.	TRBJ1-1	CASSFNKNTEAFF	TGTGCCAGCAGCTTCAACAAGAACACTGAAGCTTTCTTT
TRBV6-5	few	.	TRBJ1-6	CATWGGNDNSPLHF	TGTGCCACCTGGGGGGGGAACGATAATTCACCCCTCCACTTT
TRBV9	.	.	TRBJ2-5	CASSVSNQETQYF	TGTGCCAGCAGCGTATCCAACCAAGAGACCCAGTACTTC
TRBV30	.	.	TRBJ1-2	CAWSEGRAALESYTF	TGTGCCTGGAGTGAAGGTCGGGCTGCCCTTGAGTCGTACACCTTC
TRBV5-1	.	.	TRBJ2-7	CASSTGDRDSSYEQYF	TGCGCCAGCAGCACGGGGGACAGAGACAGCTCCTACGAGCAGTACTTC
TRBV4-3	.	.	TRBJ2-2	CASSQDEGIGELFF	TGCGCCAGCAGCCAAGATGAGGGAATCGGGGAGCTGTTTTTT
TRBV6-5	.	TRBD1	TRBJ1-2	CASSPGTGGADGYTF	TGTGCCAGCAGTCCCGGGACAGGGGGCGCGGATGGCTACACCTTC
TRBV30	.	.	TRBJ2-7	CAWSGAGSSPYEQYF	TGTGCCTGGAGTGGAGCCGGGAGTAGTCCCTACGAGCAGTACTTC
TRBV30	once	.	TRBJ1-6	CAWSDRGARSNSPLHF	TGTGCCTGGAGTGATCGGGGGGCGAGAAGTAATTCACCCCTCCACTTT
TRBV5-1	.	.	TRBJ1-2	CASSRGGTSLEGYTF	TGCGCCAGCAGCCGAGGGGGGACCTCCCTGGAGGGCTACACCTTC
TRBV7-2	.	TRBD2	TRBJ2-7	CASSLLAGAYEQYF	TGTGCCAGCAGCTTGCTAGCGGGGGCCTACGAGCAGTACTTC
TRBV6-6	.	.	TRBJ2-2	CASSRVGAGELFF	TGTGCCAGCAGTCGGGTTGGCGCCGGGGAGCTGTTTTTT